Sequencing of this T cell receptor beta chain was carried out in a study of T cells in narcolepsy. Comments on this clone: Its antigen remains unknown.

The data were produced by immunoSEQ multiplex PCR, yet TCRdb's version contains in-frame clones alone and is incomplete. The data hold tens of thousands of clones, with 65% to 90% observed a single time. The CDR3 runs to 13 residues. In germline, CDR1 is MNHEY, CDR2 SMNVEV (reference sequence). V lost 3 bases, J lost 4 bases, and 9 bases lay in between. Overall study findings and caveats: Autoreactive HCRT-specific and TRIB2-specific clonotypes were marked in same-patient CSF-versus-blood CD4+ comparisons. In some patient and control memory CD4+ samples, autoreactive clones were absent.

Sample: memory (CD45RA-) CD4+ T cells from blood. The clonotype was recovered from a human donor in good health. V is TRBV27 and J is TRBJ1-1; possibly TRBD1 for D (5 bases). In DNA form, the CDR3 reads TGTGCCAGCAGTTTCAGGGAAGGCACTGAAGCTTTCTTT. As protein: CASSFREGTEAFF.